The T cell receptor (beta chain) under discussion was sequenced for a study of cytomegalovirus exposure and HLA in healthy donors. About this clone itself: Its target is not known.

The germline gives CDR1 MNHEY, CDR2 SVGAGI. Trimming removed 5 bases from V and 3 bases from J; junction bases left unmatched: 5. CDR3 size: 14 residues. Libraries were prepared by immunoSEQ multiplex PCR; TCRdb keeps only in-frame clonotypes and omits some of them. The repertoire holds 150,000 or so clones, with about four fifths as singletons. Study-wide points: The finding came from a later analysis; first-cohort TCR clusters tended to co-occur in the 95 to 150 validation repertoires. As confirmed in vitro, three CMV-associated chains were specific for CMV antigens. Cytomegalovirus-associated TCR beta chains were listed, numbering some 170.

The sample was PBMCs. This sequence originates from a young man in good health and CMV-seropositive. This rearrangement joins TRBV6-5 to TRBJ2-7, with 9 bases aligning to TRBD1. The CDR3 DNA sequence: TGTGCCAGCAGTATAACAGGGGGCTTCTACGAGCAGTACTTC. Its translation is CASSITGGFYEQYF.